The present entry profiles one TCR beta chain with its context. Its specificity is not known. Extracted RNA was reverse transcribed, and the resulting cDNA served as sequencing template. Produced via immunoSEQ multiplex PCR; TCRdb's table is partial and in-frame only. The sample shows 220,000 or so clones, around 62% of them seen only once. Germline V CDR1 and CDR2: KGHSH, LQKENI. V shed 5 bases and J shed 5 bases, with 12 bases lying between them. The CDR3 is 13 amino acids. These data come from a study of CD8+ T cells in alopecia areata. The study, taken as a whole, reports: Alopecia totalis/universalis scalp especially showed more expanded CD8+ clones than normal scalp. Against the mouse data, patients shared TCRs less clearly, possibly for HLA reasons.

The chain is built from TRBV18 and TRBJ1-1; D may be TRBD1 (5 bases). Sequenced here: CD4+ T cells sorted from blood, sampled at week 0. The receptor comes from a human donor with alopecia areata. This CDR3 reads CASSTRQLTEAFF. The CDR3 nucleotides are TGTGCCAGCTCAACGCGACAGTTGACTGAAGCTTTCTTT. Full variable domain (missing parts from reference TRBV18 and TRBJ1-1): NAGVMQNPRHLVRRRGQEARLRCSPMKGHSHVYWYRQLPEEGLKFMVYLQKENIIDESGMPKERFSAEFPKEGPSILRIQQVVRGDSAAYFCASSTRQLTEAFFGQGTRLTVV.